Listed below are T cell receptor beta chains from one sample, sequenced in a study of blood T cell repertoires in COVID-19. Produced via immunoSEQ multiplex PCR; TCRdb's table is partial and in-frame only. The sample lists more than 50,000 clones; more than 80% were seen once. The sample comprised peripheral blood. Every receptor here comes from a man older than 75 with acute or convalescent COVID-19. The CDR3 runs from the conserved cysteine through the conserved F or W. D genes are given only for firm matches. Some rows have no size entry. The others give once, few or many, or a class for an expanded clone.

clone_size: -; v_call: TRBV11-1; j_call: TRBJ1-2; d_call: TRBD1; cdr3_nt: TGTGCCAGCAGCCCGTCCCTCGGGACAGGGTTTGGCTACACCTTC; cdr3_aa: CASSPSLGTGFGYTF
clone_size: -; v_call: TRBV7-9; j_call: TRBJ1-3; d_call: -; cdr3_nt: TGTGCCAGCAGCCCTAGAAACTCTGGAAACACCATATATTTT; cdr3_aa: CASSPRNSGNTIYF
clone_size: -; v_call: TRBV12-3/TRBV12-4; j_call: TRBJ2-5; d_call: -; cdr3_nt: TGTGCCAGCAGTCAGGGGTCGTTAGAGACCCAGTACTTC; cdr3_aa: CASSQGSLETQYF
clone_size: -; v_call: TRBV18; j_call: TRBJ2-5; d_call: TRBD1; cdr3_nt: TGTGCCAGCTCACCAAAGGGGGCCCTGAATATCGGAGAGACCCAGTACTTC; cdr3_aa: CASSPKGALNIGETQYF
clone_size: -; v_call: TRBV5-1; j_call: TRBJ2-5; d_call: TRBD1; cdr3_nt: TGCGCCAGCAGCTTGGGGCAGGGGGCTACGGAGACCCAGTACTTC; cdr3_aa: CASSLGQGATETQYF
clone_size: -; v_call: TRBV5-1; j_call: TRBJ2-7; d_call: -; cdr3_nt: TGCGCCAGCAGCTTGGGGCAGAACTCCTACGAGCAGTACTTC; cdr3_aa: CASSLGQNSYEQYF
clone_size: -; v_call: TRBV18; j_call: TRBJ1-5; d_call: -; cdr3_nt: TGTGCCAGCTCACCATTTCAACAGGGTGATCAGCCCCAGCATTTT; cdr3_aa: CASSPFQQGDQPQHF
clone_size: -; v_call: TRBV2; j_call: TRBJ1-6; d_call: -; cdr3_nt: TGTGCCAGCAGCCCCCGGGGGGGCGAGGATAATTCACCCCTCCACTTT; cdr3_aa: CASSPRGGEDNSPLHF
clone_size: -; v_call: TRBV6-4; j_call: TRBJ2-3; d_call: TRBD1; cdr3_nt: TGTGCCAGCAGTCGCGACAGGGCCACAGATACGCAGTATTTT; cdr3_aa: CASSRDRATDTQYF
clone_size: few; v_call: TRBV7-8; j_call: TRBJ1-1; d_call: -; cdr3_nt: TGTGCCAGCTCAAACAGGGAAGGGGCGGATGAAGCTTTCTTT; cdr3_aa: CASSNREGADEAFF
clone_size: -; v_call: TRBV2; j_call: TRBJ1-2; d_call: TRBD1; cdr3_nt: TGTGCCAGCAGATCCGGGACAGGGATCGGCTATGGCTACACCTTC; cdr3_aa: CASRSGTGIGYGYTF
clone_size: -; v_call: TRBV6-5; j_call: TRBJ1-2; d_call: -; cdr3_nt: TGTGCCAGCGTACAAGGGACACTTTCTAACTATGGCTACACCTTC; cdr3_aa: CASVQGTLSNYGYTF
clone_size: -; v_call: TRBV18; j_call: TRBJ2-3; d_call: -; cdr3_nt: TGTGCCAGCTCACCGGGACAATCCACAGATACGCAGTATTTT; cdr3_aa: CASSPGQSTDTQYF
clone_size: -; v_call: TRBV6-2/TRBV6-3; j_call: TRBJ2-2; d_call: -; cdr3_nt: TGTGCCAGCAGTTACGGAGGGACGAACACCGGGGAGCTGTTTTTT; cdr3_aa: CASSYGGTNTGELFF
clone_size: -; v_call: TRBV6-5; j_call: TRBJ1-1; d_call: TRBD1; cdr3_nt: TGTGCCAGCAGTTACTCGGGACAGGGAAGGGACACTGAAGCTTTCTTT; cdr3_aa: CASSYSGQGRDTEAFF
clone_size: -; v_call: TRBV5-4; j_call: TRBJ2-2; d_call: TRBD1; cdr3_nt: TGTGCCAGCAGCTTGGGGACAGGGGCAAACACCGGGGAGCTGTTTTTT; cdr3_aa: CASSLGTGANTGELFF
clone_size: -; v_call: TRBV19; j_call: TRBJ2-2; d_call: TRBD2; cdr3_nt: TGTGCCAGTAGTACGGGACTAGCGGGGTCGGGAACCGGGGAGCTGTTTTTT; cdr3_aa: CASSTGLAGSGTGELFF
clone_size: -; v_call: TRBV7-8; j_call: TRBJ2-1; d_call: TRBD1; cdr3_nt: TGTGCCAGCAGCCACGACAGGGGGCGCGATGAGCAGTTCTTC; cdr3_aa: CASSHDRGRDEQFF
clone_size: -; v_call: TRBV15; j_call: TRBJ1-6; d_call: TRBD1; cdr3_nt: TGTGCCACCAGCGGTGCAGGGGGCCCGAGCTCCTATAATTCACCCCTCCACTTT; cdr3_aa: CATSGAGGPSSYNSPLHF
clone_size: few; v_call: TRBV5-5; j_call: TRBJ1-2; d_call: TRBD1; cdr3_nt: TGTGCCAGCAGCGGCGGGACAGGGGAACATGGCTACACCTTC; cdr3_aa: CASSGGTGEHGYTF
clone_size: -; v_call: TRBV21-1; j_call: TRBJ1-5; d_call: -; cdr3_nt: TGTGCCAGCAGCATCGAGACAGGGGATAGCAATCAGCCCCAGCATTTT; cdr3_aa: CASSIETGDSNQPQHF
clone_size: -; v_call: TRBV18; j_call: TRBJ1-1; d_call: TRBD1; cdr3_nt: TGTGCCAGCTCACCCGCGAGGGGACAGGGGCCGGGGACTGAAGCTTTCTTT; cdr3_aa: CASSPARGQGPGTEAFF
clone_size: -; v_call: TRBV6-5; j_call: TRBJ1-6; d_call: TRBD1; cdr3_nt: TGTGCCAGCAGTTACTTCGACAGGGTGCGTTCACCCCTCCACTTT; cdr3_aa: CASSYFDRVRSPLHF
clone_size: -; v_call: TRBV28; j_call: TRBJ2-2; d_call: TRBD1; cdr3_nt: TGTGCCAGCAGTTCCGGGACAGGGTTTCTCGGGGAGCTGTTTTTT; cdr3_aa: CASSSGTGFLGELFF
clone_size: -; v_call: TRBV6-5; j_call: TRBJ1-5; d_call: -; cdr3_nt: TGTGCCAGCAGCCCGTATAGCAATCAGCCCCAGCATTTT; cdr3_aa: CASSPYSNQPQHF
clone_size: -; v_call: TRBV12-3/TRBV12-4; j_call: TRBJ2-2; d_call: -; cdr3_nt: TGTGCCAGCAGTTCGCAGACTGTCGGGGAGCTGTTTTTT; cdr3_aa: CASSSQTVGELFF
clone_size: -; v_call: TRBV7-8; j_call: TRBJ2-5; d_call: TRBD1; cdr3_nt: TGTGCCAGCAGCTTACGCTCAGGGGGATCAGAGACCCAGTACTTC; cdr3_aa: CASSLRSGGSETQYF
clone_size: -; v_call: TRBV3-1/TRBV3-2; j_call: TRBJ1-6; d_call: TRBD1; cdr3_nt: TGTGCCAGCAGCCAAACCGGACAGGGGTTCTCCTATAATTCACCCCTCCACTTT; cdr3_aa: CASSQTGQGFSYNSPLHF
clone_size: -; v_call: TRBV15; j_call: TRBJ2-2; d_call: -; cdr3_nt: TGTGCCACCAGCAGAGTGGAGGGTCCGGGCACCGGGGAGCTGTTTTTT; cdr3_aa: CATSRVEGPGTGELFF
clone_size: few; v_call: TRBV3-1/TRBV3-2; j_call: TRBJ2-7; d_call: -; cdr3_nt: TGTGCCAGCAGCCATCGCCGGCAGGCCCAAACCTACGAGCAGTACTTC; cdr3_aa: CASSHRRQAQTYEQYF
clone_size: -; v_call: TRBV18; j_call: TRBJ1-4; d_call: -; cdr3_nt: TGTGCCAGCTCACCTCGGTCGGGGATTAATGAAAAACTGTTTTTT; cdr3_aa: CASSPRSGINEKLFF
clone_size: -; v_call: TRBV30; j_call: TRBJ2-3; d_call: TRBD2; cdr3_nt: TGTGCCTGGGGGGCCGGACTAGCGGAGAGGACGGATACGCAGTATTTT; cdr3_aa: CAWGAGLAERTDTQYF
clone_size: -; v_call: TRBV6-6; j_call: TRBJ1-5; d_call: TRBD1; cdr3_nt: TGTGCCGGCAAGTCGACAGGGTCGGGCAATCAGCCCCAGCATTTT; cdr3_aa: CAGKSTGSGNQPQHF
clone_size: -; v_call: TRBV6-5; j_call: TRBJ1-2; d_call: -; cdr3_nt: TGTGCCAGCACCGCTAGTGGGGCACACTATGGCTACACCTTC; cdr3_aa: CASTASGAHYGYTF
clone_size: -; v_call: TRBV24-1; j_call: TRBJ2-3; d_call: TRBD1; cdr3_nt: TGTGCCACCGGGGACAGGGATACGCAGTATTTT; cdr3_aa: CATGDRDTQYF
clone_size: -; v_call: TRBV27; j_call: TRBJ1-6; d_call: -; cdr3_nt: TGTGCCAGCAGTTTATCGCAGGTCGTATCACCCCTCCACTTT; cdr3_aa: CASSLSQVVSPLHF
clone_size: -; v_call: TRBV5-1; j_call: TRBJ2-1; d_call: -; cdr3_nt: TGCGCCAGCGCAAACAGGGTCACCTACAATGAGCAGTTCTTC; cdr3_aa: CASANRVTYNEQFF
clone_size: -; v_call: TRBV30; j_call: TRBJ2-1; d_call: -; cdr3_nt: TGTGCCTGGATATCGGGGAATTCCTACAATGAGCAGTTCTTC; cdr3_aa: CAWISGNSYNEQFF
clone_size: -; v_call: TRBV18; j_call: TRBJ2-7; d_call: -; cdr3_nt: TGTGCCAGCTCACCAGGGCAGGCCTTAGGAGAGCAGTACTTC; cdr3_aa: CASSPGQALGEQYF
clone_size: few; v_call: TRBV27; j_call: TRBJ1-1; d_call: TRBD1; cdr3_nt: TGTGCCAGCAGTTTATCGGTCACGGCCGAGGACAGGGGTAGCGAGACTGAAGCTTTCTTT; cdr3_aa: CASSLSVTAEDRGSETEAFF
clone_size: -; v_call: TRBV25-1; j_call: TRBJ2-1; d_call: TRBD1; cdr3_nt: TGTGCCAGCAGTCGGGGGGGGACAGGGGCCAATGAGCAGTTCTTC; cdr3_aa: CASSRGGTGANEQFF
clone_size: -; v_call: TRBV29-1; j_call: TRBJ2-2; d_call: -; cdr3_nt: TGCAGCGGACTAACCGTTTCCACCGGGGAGCTGTTTTTT; cdr3_aa: CSGLTVSTGELFF
clone_size: -; v_call: TRBV3-1/TRBV3-2; j_call: TRBJ1-1; d_call: -; cdr3_nt: TGTGCCAGCAGCCAAGTAGGGGGTACTGAAGCTTTCTTT; cdr3_aa: CASSQVGGTEAFF
clone_size: -; v_call: TRBV6-4; j_call: TRBJ2-7; d_call: TRBD1; cdr3_nt: TGTGCCAGCAGTGACGCTTTGAAACCCGGGACAGGGTTGGACGAGCAGTACTTC; cdr3_aa: CASSDALKPGTGLDEQYF
clone_size: -; v_call: TRBV7-2; j_call: TRBJ2-3; d_call: TRBD2; cdr3_nt: TGTGCCAGCAGCATCGGACTAGCGGGGGCCCACTCCACAGATACGCAGTATTTT; cdr3_aa: CASSIGLAGAHSTDTQYF
clone_size: -; v_call: TRBV6-5; j_call: TRBJ1-6; d_call: -; cdr3_nt: TGTGCCAGCAGGGGGACATTGCATTCACCCCTCCACTTT; cdr3_aa: CASRGTLHSPLHF
clone_size: -; v_call: TRBV28; j_call: TRBJ2-7; d_call: -; cdr3_nt: TGTGCCAGCAGATCCCCTTACGAGCAGTACTTC; cdr3_aa: CASRSPYEQYF
clone_size: few; v_call: TRBV19; j_call: TRBJ2-7; d_call: -; cdr3_nt: TGTGCCAGTAGTAGGGACACCGCGGGCGAGCAGTACTTC; cdr3_aa: CASSRDTAGEQYF
clone_size: once; v_call: TRBV7-2; j_call: TRBJ2-2; d_call: -; cdr3_nt: TGTGCCAGCAGCGTTGGACAGACCACCGGGGAGCTGTTTTTT; cdr3_aa: CASSVGQTTGELFF
clone_size: -; v_call: TRBV2; j_call: TRBJ1-1; d_call: -; cdr3_nt: TGTGCCAGCAGTAGGATAGGGGTGAACACTGAAGCTTTCTTT; cdr3_aa: CASSRIGVNTEAFF
clone_size: -; v_call: TRBV2; j_call: TRBJ2-7; d_call: TRBD2; cdr3_nt: TGTGCCAGCCGAAGGACTAGGACTACCTACGAGCAGTACTTC; cdr3_aa: CASRRTRTTYEQYF
clone_size: -; v_call: TRBV5-1; j_call: TRBJ2-1; d_call: TRBD1; cdr3_nt: TGCGCCAGCAGCCGGGGACAGTCTAACAATGAGCAGTTCTTC; cdr3_aa: CASSRGQSNNEQFF
clone_size: -; v_call: TRBV18; j_call: TRBJ1-1; d_call: -; cdr3_nt: TGTGCCAGCTCACTGGGCTGGGACACTGAAGCTTTCTTT; cdr3_aa: CASSLGWDTEAFF
clone_size: -; v_call: TRBV5-1; j_call: TRBJ1-1; d_call: -; cdr3_nt: TGCGCCAGCATGGAGGGCGGGGTGGACACTGAAGCTTTCTTT; cdr3_aa: CASMEGGVDTEAFF
clone_size: -; v_call: TRBV2; j_call: TRBJ1-2; d_call: -; cdr3_nt: TGTGCCAGCACCCTGGGCCAGTCTAACTATGGCTACACCTTC; cdr3_aa: CASTLGQSNYGYTF